The clone carrying this T cell receptor (beta chain) has a count of ten or more. CDR1 is MNHEY, CDR2 SMNVEV, per germline (reference sequence). The CDR3 spans 15 residues. V lost 1 base and J 1 base, leaving 9 bases between the germline ends. RNA transcripts yielded amplified TCR beta CDR3 regions. Carried out on the TCR CDR3, a first-round RT-PCR used the HTBI primer set. TCRdb reprocessed the multiplex PCR reads with MiXCR, giving one entry per CDR3 protein. The table lists 500,000 to 600,000 distinct CDR3 sequences, 20% of them singletons, with about half in the top ten. These data belong to a study of T cells in Graves' hyperthyroidism and ophthalmopathy.

The receptor comes from a man in his forties with Graves' ophthalmopathy. The rearrangement joins TRBV27 to TRBJ2-3; the D is unclear. The specimen was blood. In nucleotides, the CDR3 is TGTGCCAGCAGTTTATACGTGGCAGGCACAGATACGCAGTATTTT. Its translation is CASSLYVAGTDTQYF.